These T cell receptor beta chains were read from a single sample in a study of a mutant IDH1 vaccine in newly diagnosed glioma. Their antigen targets remain unknown. Assay used: immunoSEQ multiplex PCR; TCRdb lists only in-frame clones, some missing. Of approximately 100,000 clones in the sample, about nine tenths were seen once. The material sequenced was PBMCs, taken from a glioma patient whose treatment included an IDH1 peptide vaccine. Receptors were obtained from a woman between 50 and 59 years old with glioma. CDR3s include the opening cysteine and the closing phenylalanine or tryptophan. A D gene is named only where the DNA matches it firmly. Rows may omit the clone size; those that give it use once, few, many or a size class.

j_call d_call clone_size v_call cdr3_nt cdr3_aa
TRBJ2-5 - once TRBV2 TGTGCCAGCAGCCTGTTGTCTACCCAAGAGACCCAGTACTTC CASSLLSTQETQYF
TRBJ2-1 TRBD1 - TRBV30 TGTGCCTGGGCGGGACAGGGGAATGAGCAGTTCTTC CAWAGQGNEQFF
TRBJ2-3 TRBD2 - TRBV10-3 TGTGCCATCAGTGAGCCCTCTTGGCGGGAGGGCCCCGATACGCAGTATTTT CAISEPSWREGPDTQYF
TRBJ2-1 TRBD2 - TRBV4-2 TGTGCCAGCAGCCAAGATTCTAGCGGGAGTTTCAATGAGCAGTTCTTC CASSQDSSGSFNEQFF
TRBJ2-2 TRBD2 - TRBV25-1 TGTGCCAGCAGTGATCCCACTAGCGGGTACACCGGGGAGCTGTTTTTT CASSDPTSGYTGELFF
TRBJ1-6 - - TRBV7-3 TGTGCCAGCAGCTTTCAGGGAGGACGTCCGGGTAATTCACCCCTCCACTTT CASSFQGGRPGNSPLHF
TRBJ2-7 TRBD1 - TRBV5-1 TGCGCCAGCAGCTTGGAGACAGGGTATTCTCCTTCCTACGAGCAGTACTTC CASSLETGYSPSYEQYF
TRBJ1-5 TRBD1 - TRBV7-2 TGTGCCGAGGGGGCGGGGGGCTATAGCAATCAGCCCCAGCATTTT CAEGAGGYSNQPQHF
TRBJ2-7 - - TRBV6-5 TGTGCCAGCAGCCACCGAGGGGGGAGCTCCTACGAGCAGTACTTC CASSHRGGSSYEQYF
TRBJ2-3 TRBD2 - TRBV11-3 TGTGCCAGCAGCTTCGAGCGGGAGTCAGATACGCAGTATTTT CASSFERESDTQYF